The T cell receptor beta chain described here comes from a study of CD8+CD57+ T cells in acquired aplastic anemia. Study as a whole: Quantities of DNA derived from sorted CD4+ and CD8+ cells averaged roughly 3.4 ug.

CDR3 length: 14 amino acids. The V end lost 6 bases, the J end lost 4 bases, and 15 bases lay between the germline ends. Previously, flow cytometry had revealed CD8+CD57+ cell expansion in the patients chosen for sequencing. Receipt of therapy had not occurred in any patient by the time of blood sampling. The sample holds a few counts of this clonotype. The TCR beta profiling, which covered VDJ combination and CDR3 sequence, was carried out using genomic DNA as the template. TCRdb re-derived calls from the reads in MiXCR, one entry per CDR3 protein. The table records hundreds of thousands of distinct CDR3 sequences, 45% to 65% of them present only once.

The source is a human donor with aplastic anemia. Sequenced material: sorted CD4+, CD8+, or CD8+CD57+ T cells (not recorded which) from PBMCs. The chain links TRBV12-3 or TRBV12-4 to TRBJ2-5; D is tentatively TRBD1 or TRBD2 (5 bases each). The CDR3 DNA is TGTGCCAGCAGCCTAGATCCGAGGGGAGAGACCCAGTACTTC. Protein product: CASSLDPRGETQYF.